The rows below give T cell receptor beta chains drawn from one sample of a study of T cells in tuberculosis. Data came from immunoSEQ multiplex PCR; TCRdb stores just in-frame clones and leaves some out. The sample includes about 43,000 clones, less than 95% seen only once; the top ten take roughly 2%. The sample comprised PBMCs. The receptors derive from a donor between 10 and 35 years old with latent tuberculosis or without tuberculosis infection. Some clones in this sample may be carry-over from other donors' samples. Both conserved end residues are part of each CDR3. A D gene is named only where the DNA matches it firmly. Size tells how often a clone was seen (once, few, many) or the class of an expanded clone, and some rows leave it out.

>NA|14|TRBJ2-7|TRBV7-9|medium-sized
TGTGCCAGCAGCCCCCCAACAGGCTCCTACGAGCAGTACTTC
CASSPPTGSYEQYF
>NA|15|TRBJ1-1|TRBV28|NA
TGTGCCAGCAGTTTTCAACGCGGGGGGGGCACTGAAGCTTTCTTT
CASSFQRGGGTEAFF
>TRBD1|17|TRBJ1-2|TRBV4-2|once
TGTGCCAGCAGCCTAGACGATCGGATGCGGACAGGGGATGGCTACACCTTC
CASSLDDRMRTGDGYTF
>NA|15|TRBJ2-5|TRBV15|NA
TGTGCCACCAGCAGAGAGACTACTCTCCCAGAGACCCAGTACTTC
CATSRETTLPETQYF
>NA|13|TRBJ2-1|TRBV9|NA
TGTGCCAGCAGCGTAGGACTAGTGTCTGAGCAGTTCTTC
CASSVGLVSEQFF
>NA|16|TRBJ2-1|TRBV12-5|NA
TGTGCTAGTGCCGAACTACTCGCGAAACCCTACAATGAGCAGTTCTTC
CASAELLAKPYNEQFF
>NA|11|TRBJ1-1|TRBV19|NA
TGTGCCAGTAGTACTTACTCTGAAGCTTTCTTT
CASSTYSEAFF
>TRBD1|14|TRBJ2-7|TRBV9|NA
TGTGCCAGCAGCGTAGCACTGGACAGGGCCGAGCAGTACTTC
CASSVALDRAEQYF
>NA|15|TRBJ1-5|TRBV27|NA
TGTGCCAGCAGTTTAGCAGGTTATAGCAATCAGCCCCAGCATTTT
CASSLAGYSNQPQHF
>NA|14|TRBJ1-1|TRBV19|NA
TGTGCCAGTAGTATTCTATCGGGAGGCACTGAAGCTTTCTTT
CASSILSGGTEAFF
>TRBD1|18|TRBJ2-7|TRBV28|few
TGTGCCAGCAGTTTATTGGGGACAGGGGCCTCGGGCGATTACGAGCAGTACTTC
CASSLLGTGASGDYEQYF
>TRBD2|16|TRBJ2-1|TRBV6-5|NA
TGTGCCAGCAGTTACTCGTCCCGACTAGCGGGAGCTGAGCAGTTCTTC
CASSYSSRLAGAEQFF
>NA|15|TRBJ1-4|TRBV19|NA
TGTGCCAGTAGTATGTGGACAGCAACTAATGAAAAACTGTTTTTT
CASSMWTATNEKLFF
>TRBD1|13|TRBJ1-2|TRBV7-3|NA
TGTGCCAGCAGCACCGACAGGGGGCTTGGCTACACCTTC
CASSTDRGLGYTF
>NA|14|TRBJ2-7|TRBV6-1|NA
TGTGCCAGCTCGGGTTGGGGACATCTCTACGAGCAGTACTTC
CASSGWGHLYEQYF
>NA|11|TRBJ2-5|TRBV29-1|NA
TGCAGCGTTGGCGACGGGGAGACCCAGTACTTC
CSVGDGETQYF
>TRBD2|17|TRBJ2-1|TRBV11-2|NA
TGTGCCAGCAGCCCAAGGACTAGCGCCTACTCCTACAATGAGCAGTTCTTC
CASSPRTSAYSYNEQFF
>TRBD2|20|TRBJ2-7|TRBV12-5|NA
TGTGCTAGTGGTTTGGACCCACCGGGACTAGCGGAGACAATCTCCTACGAGCAGTACTTC
CASGLDPPGLAETISYEQYF
>TRBD1|15|TRBJ2-1|TRBV10-1|NA
TGCGCCAGCAGTGAGTCGACAGGGGGCTATGATGAGCAGTTCTTC
CASSESTGGYDEQFF
>TRBD1|15|TRBJ2-5|TRBV7-2|NA
TGTGCCAGCAGCTTCCAGGGGGCGCTGAGGGAGACCCAGTACTTC
CASSFQGALRETQYF
>NA|14|TRBJ1-1|TRBV6-5|NA
TGTGCCAGCAGAGATACAGGGCTGAACACTGAAGCTTTCTTT
CASRDTGLNTEAFF
>NA|12|TRBJ1-1|TRBV29-1|NA
TGCAGCGTTACAGGGACCCTCAGTGAAGCTTTCTTT
CSVTGTLSEAFF
>NA|12|TRBJ2-1|TRBV30|NA
TGTGCCTGGAGCGCTGCGGCTGTTGCGCAGTTCTTC
CAWSAAAVAQFF
>TRBD1|14|TRBJ2-7|TRBV9|NA
TGTGCCAGCAGCGTTAACAGGGGGCTCGACGAGCAGTACTTC
CASSVNRGLDEQYF
>NA|13|TRBJ2-5|TRBV5-1|NA
TGCGCCAGCGGAGTCAGAGTCGGTGAGACCCAGTACTTC
CASGVRVGETQYF
>NA|15|TRBJ1-5|TRBV7-2|NA
TGTGCCAGCAGCTTAGGGAGGACAGGCAATCAGCCCCAGCATTTT
CASSLGRTGNQPQHF
>TRBD1|13|TRBJ1-1|TRBV4-3|NA
TGCGCCAGCAGCCAACTACGGACAGGAAAGGCTTTCTTT
CASSQLRTGKAFF
>NA|15|TRBJ2-2|TRBV29-1|NA
TGCAGCGTTGAAGTCGGGACAACGAACACCGGGGAGCTGTTTTTT
CSVEVGTTNTGELFF
>NA|13|TRBJ2-1|TRBV28|NA
TGTGCCATTGGACTACTTAACTACAATGAGCAGTTCTTC
CAIGLLNYNEQFF
>NA|10|TRBJ2-5|TRBV29-1|NA
TGCAGCTCTGGAGCAGAGACCCAGTACTTC
CSSGAETQYF
>TRBD2|16|TRBJ2-7|TRBV9|NA
TGTGCCAGCAGCGTAGTTCCGACTAGCGGGAGCAGAGAGCAGTACTTC
CASSVVPTSGSREQYF
>NA|18|TRBJ2-6|TRBV5-4|NA
TGTGCCAGCAGCCTTAGTCGGGGATTCGGCTCTGGGGCCAACGTCCTGACTTTC
CASSLSRGFGSGANVLTF
>TRBD1|14|TRBJ1-1|TRBV5-1|NA
TGCGCCAGCAGCTTGGAGGGACAGGGGATTGGAGCTTTCTTT
CASSLEGQGIGAFF
>TRBD1|19|TRBJ1-4|TRBV27|NA
TGTGCCAGCAGCCTATCAAAGGATAGGCAGGGGGCAACTAATGAAAAACTGTTTTTT
CASSLSKDRQGATNEKLFF
>NA|13|TRBJ2-5|TRBV27|NA
TGTGCCAGCAGTGAGTTACCCGGGGAGACCCAGTACTTC
CASSELPGETQYF
>NA|15|TRBJ1-2|TRBV4-3|NA
TGCGCCAGCAGCCATTCGGGGGAGGCGACCGGTGGCTACACCTTC
CASSHSGEATGGYTF